This is a list of T cell receptor beta chains from one sample in a study of control samples from healthy donors and cancer patients. Using immunoSEQ multiplex PCR, the repertoire was profiled, and TCRdb retains in-frame clones only, with some absent. The sample records 130,000 to 150,000 clones, about 89% being singletons. The sample was blood. The receptors derive from a young man in good health. The CDR3 runs from the conserved cysteine through the conserved F or W. Each record gives: J gene, D gene, clone size, V gene, CDR3 protein, CDR3 DNA. A D gene is named only where the DNA matches it firmly. Size tells how often a clone was seen (once, few, many) or the class of an expanded clone, and some rows leave it out.

>TRBJ1-3|NA|NA|TRBV7-2
CASSLEGGNTIYF
TGTGCCAGCAGCTTAGAGGGGGGCAACACCATATATTTT
>TRBJ2-1|TRBD2|NA|TRBV19
CASSRGLAGIINEQFF
TGTGCCAGTAGTCGGGGACTAGCGGGAATCATCAATGAGCAGTTCTTC
>TRBJ1-5|NA|few|TRBV7-3
CASSPGTTYPKNQPQHF
TGTGCCAGCAGCCCCGGGACAACATACCCCAAAAATCAGCCCCAGCATTTT
>TRBJ1-5|NA|NA|TRBV12-3/TRBV12-4
CASSLSVGQPQHF
TGTGCCAGCAGTTTATCGGTGGGTCAGCCCCAGCATTTT
>TRBJ1-2|TRBD1|NA|TRBV2
CASSTGGHGYTF
TGTGCCAGCAGTACAGGGGGGCATGGCTACACCTTC
>TRBJ2-7|TRBD1|NA|TRBV9
CASSVGPGQNYEQYF
TGTGCCAGCAGCGTAGGGCCGGGACAGAATTACGAGCAGTACTTC
>TRBJ2-1|TRBD2|NA|TRBV9
CASSVRASGGAWYNEQFF
TGTGCCAGCAGCGTACGGGCTAGCGGGGGGGCGTGGTACAATGAGCAGTTCTTC
>TRBJ2-1|NA|NA|TRBV5-5
CASSSSGWETNEQFF
TGTGCCAGCAGTTCAAGTGGCTGGGAAACCAATGAGCAGTTCTTC
>TRBJ2-1|NA|NA|TRBV6-2/TRBV6-3
CASSYIASSEQFF
TGTGCCAGCAGTTACATCGCTAGTAGTGAGCAGTTCTTC
>TRBJ1-2|TRBD1|NA|TRBV6-2/TRBV6-3
CASSPQGDYGYTF
TGTGCCAGCAGTCCACAGGGGGACTATGGCTACACCTTC
>TRBJ2-3|NA|NA|TRBV7-2
CASSPRGGRADTQYF
TGTGCCAGCAGCCCAAGGGGCGGTCGAGCGGATACGCAGTATTTT
>TRBJ1-2|NA|NA|TRBV9
CASSVAGAGDGYTF
TGTGCCAGCAGCGTAGCTGGGGCAGGGGATGGCTACACCTTC
>TRBJ2-7|NA|NA|TRBV6-2/TRBV6-3
CASSFRYEQYF
TGTGCCAGCAGTTTCCGTTACGAGCAGTACTTC
>TRBJ2-3|NA|NA|TRBV5-1
CASSGGSGSTDTQYF
TGCGCCAGCAGCGGAGGTTCAGGGAGCACAGATACGCAGTATTTT
>TRBJ1-1|NA|NA|TRBV5-4
CASSLWGPTEAFF
TGTGCCAGCAGCTTGTGGGGGCCCACTGAAGCTTTCTTT
>TRBJ2-5|NA|NA|TRBV3-1/TRBV3-2
CASSQGGMGKETQYF
TGTGCCAGCAGCCAAGGTGGAATGGGCAAAGAGACCCAGTACTTC
>TRBJ1-2|NA|NA|TRBV7-2
CASSPDGYGYTF
TGTGCCAGCAGCCCGGACGGCTATGGCTACACCTTC
>TRBJ2-1|TRBD2|few|TRBV7-9
CASSPRGLREVNEQFF
TGTGCCAGCAGTCCACGGGGCTTACGGGAGGTCAATGAGCAGTTCTTC
>TRBJ1-1|TRBD1|NA|TRBV2
CASSNLQGVNTEAFF
TGTGCCAGCAGTAACTTACAGGGGGTGAACACTGAAGCTTTCTTT
>TRBJ1-6|NA|once|TRBV2
CASLTAYNSPLHF
TGTGCCAGCCTGACAGCTTATAATTCACCCCTCCACTTT
>TRBJ1-4|NA|NA|TRBV6-5
CASRPPGGREKLFF
TGTGCCAGCAGACCCCCCGGGGGGAGAGAAAAACTGTTTTTT
>TRBJ2-3|TRBD1|NA|TRBV3-1/TRBV3-2
CASSQDMGQGPDTQYF
TGTGCCAGCAGCCAAGATATGGGACAGGGGCCAGATACGCAGTATTTT
>TRBJ1-2|NA|NA|TRBV19
CASSPTAGYGYTF
TGTGCCAGTAGTCCCACGGCGGGATATGGCTACACCTTC
>TRBJ2-1|TRBD2|once|TRBV6-5
CASTSSGSSNEQFF
TGTGCCAGCACTTCGAGCGGGAGTAGCAATGAGCAGTTCTTC
>TRBJ2-7|TRBD1|NA|TRBV4-3
CASSIGTDGNHYEQYF
TGCGCCAGCAGCATCGGGACAGACGGAAATCACTACGAGCAGTACTTC
>TRBJ1-1|NA|few|TRBV6-5
CASTDQPTPNTEAFF
TGTGCCAGCACAGACCAACCTACACCGAACACTGAAGCTTTCTTT
>TRBJ1-2|NA|once|TRBV5-1
CASSLQGDGYTF
TGCGCCAGCAGCTTGCAGGGCGACGGCTACACCTTC
>TRBJ2-7|TRBD2|NA|TRBV9
CASSHGLAGGYYEQYF
TGTGCCAGTAGCCATGGGCTAGCGGGAGGGTACTACGAGCAGTACTTC
>TRBJ2-5|TRBD1|NA|TRBV5-4
CASSTGQGAGETQYF
TGTGCCAGCAGCACAGGACAGGGGGCGGGAGAGACCCAGTACTTC
>TRBJ1-2|TRBD1|NA|TRBV6-5
CASSWRTGNALDGYTF
TGTGCCAGCAGTTGGCGGACAGGGAATGCCTTGGATGGCTACACCTTC
>TRBJ2-7|NA|NA|TRBV6-5
CASRSGTAIHEQYF
TGTGCCAGCAGGTCCGGGACGGCAATCCACGAGCAGTACTTC
>TRBJ1-1|NA|NA|TRBV7-3
CASSLSSDTEAFF
TGTGCCAGCAGCTTATCTTCGGATACAGAAGCTTTCTTT
>TRBJ2-7|TRBD1|NA|TRBV5-6
CASSPGQGVGEQYF
TGTGCCAGCAGCCCGGGACAGGGGGTAGGTGAGCAGTACTTC
>TRBJ2-7|TRBD2|NA|TRBV6-5
CASSRLARAYEQYF
TGTGCCAGCAGTCGACTAGCGCGAGCCTACGAGCAGTACTTC
>TRBJ1-1|TRBD1|NA|TRBV7-2
CASSLAGTGEAFF
TGTGCCAGCAGCTTAGCCGGGACAGGTGAAGCTTTCTTT
>TRBJ1-4|NA|NA|TRBV4-2
CASSQDLSGPRDEKLFF
TGTGCCAGCAGCCAAGATCTGTCGGGACCGAGGGATGAAAAACTGTTTTTT
>TRBJ2-7|NA|NA|TRBV25-1
CASSSNSYEQYF
TGTGCCAGCAGTAGTAACTCCTACGAGCAGTACTTC
>TRBJ2-1|NA|NA|TRBV19
CAIAGSGTDGYNEQFF
TGTGCCATCGCAGGATCCGGGACGGATGGCTACAATGAGCAGTTCTTC
>TRBJ2-7|NA|NA|TRBV19
CASSILGEAREQYF
TGTGCCAGTAGTATATTAGGGGAGGCTCGGGAGCAGTACTTC
>TRBJ1-2|NA|once|TRBV14
CASSQESAVPLGYTF
TGTGCCAGCAGCCAAGAGAGCGCAGTGCCCCTAGGCTACACCTTC
>TRBJ1-5|TRBD1|NA|TRBV12-3/TRBV12-4
CASRQGNQPQHF
TGTGCCAGCAGACAGGGGAATCAGCCCCAGCATTTT
>TRBJ2-7|NA|NA|TRBV5-5
CASSPIPYEQYF
TGTGCCAGCAGCCCTATCCCGTACGAGCAGTACTTC
>TRBJ2-2|NA|NA|TRBV9
CASSVTWVVGELFF
TGTGCCAGCAGCGTTACCTGGGTTGTCGGGGAGCTGTTTTTT
>TRBJ2-7|NA|NA|TRBV6-6
CASSEGRYRYEQYF
TGTGCCAGCAGCGAGGGGCGCTACCGCTACGAGCAGTACTTC
>TRBJ2-3|NA|NA|TRBV6-2/TRBV6-3
CASSLRDTTDTQYF
TGTGCCAGCAGTTTACGGGACACCACAGATACGCAGTATTTT
>TRBJ1-2|NA|NA|TRBV4-2
CASSGGPNYGYTF
TGTGCCAGCTCGGGGGGCCCAAATTATGGCTACACCTTC
>TRBJ2-1|NA|NA|TRBV13
CASSLSGGDEQFF
TGTGCCAGCAGCTTATCGGGGGGCGATGAGCAGTTCTTC
>TRBJ1-2|TRBD1|NA|TRBV9
CASSVASRQGGGYTF
TGTGCCAGCAGCGTAGCATCTCGACAGGGCGGGGGCTACACCTTC
>TRBJ2-2|NA|NA|TRBV11-2
CASSPSGAELFF
TGTGCCAGCAGCCCCTCGGGAGCCGAGCTGTTTTTT
>TRBJ1-1|NA|NA|TRBV7-2
CASRINQVPGPTFF
TGTGCCAGCAGGATAAACCAGGTCCCGGGACCAACTTTCTTT
>TRBJ2-2|NA|NA|TRBV29-1
CSGSEAGRGTGELFF
TGCAGCGGTTCAGAGGCGGGCCGGGGCACCGGGGAGCTGTTTTTT
>TRBJ1-3|NA|NA|TRBV12-3/TRBV12-4
CASSNMSTIYF
TGTGCCAGCAGTAACATGAGCACCATATATTTT
>TRBJ2-7|TRBD1|NA|TRBV19
CASSPRDRGYEQYF
TGTGCCAGTAGTCCCCGGGACAGGGGTTACGAGCAGTACTTC
>TRBJ2-2|NA|few|TRBV7-9
CASSQDAFTGELFF
TGTGCCAGCAGTCAAGACGCTTTCACCGGGGAGCTGTTTTTT
>TRBJ2-1|NA|NA|TRBV9
CASSLLGDIRGEQFF
TGTGCCAGCAGCCTCCTCGGGGACATAAGGGGTGAGCAGTTCTTC
>TRBJ2-7|TRBD2|NA|TRBV6-5
CASSDTSGGTYGQYF
TGTGCCAGCAGCGATACTAGCGGGGGGACCTACGGGCAGTACTTC
>TRBJ2-1|TRBD1|NA|TRBV7-2
CASSLGQLQFF
TGTGCCAGCAGCCTGGGACAGTTGCAGTTCTTC
>TRBJ1-5|NA|NA|TRBV6-5
CASKAGNNQPQHF
TGTGCCAGCAAGGCAGGAAACAATCAGCCCCAGCATTTT
>TRBJ1-6|TRBD1|NA|TRBV15
CATSIGTGHNSPLHF
TGTGCCACCAGCATAGGGACAGGGCATAATTCACCCCTCCACTTT